Listed here are 31 T cell receptor beta chains from one sample, sequenced in a study of CD8 T cells in ankylosing spondylitis. Using its own MiXCR run on the 5' RACE reads, TCRdb lists one record per CDR3 protein. The sample consists of about 140,000 distinct CDR3 sequences, roughly 6.6% of them appearing once. Source material: blood, either unsorted or a sorted T cell fraction (not recorded which). The receptors originated from a female donor with ankylosing spondylitis or in good health (not recorded which).

This clonotype was recorded many times. The chain uses TRBV16 and TRBJ1-1; the D is unclear. V was pared by 2 bases and J by 0 bases, with 13 bases between. CDR3 length equals 16 residues. The germline gives CDR1 KGHSY, CDR2 FQNENV. CDR3 in DNA: TGTGCCAGCAGCCAACATATAGGGCAAATGAACACTGAAGCTTTCTTT. Translated: CASSQHIGQMNTEAFF.

This clonotype was detected ten times or more. This chain links TRBV4-1 with TRBJ1-6; D ambiguous. The germline V and J ends were trimmed by 0 bases and 9 bases, with 6 bases remaining between them. The germline V gene encodes CDR1 MGHRA and CDR2 YSYEKL. The CDR3 contains 13 residues. The CDR3 DNA is TGCGCCAGCAGCCAAGAAAGTGGTTCACCCCTCCACTTT. This encodes CASSQESGSPLHF.

This clonotype was observed many times. Written as DNA, the CDR3 is TGTGCCAGCAGCTTTGGAGTTGAGCAGTTCTTC. Protein product: CASSFGVEQFF. V gene TRBV7-6 combines with J gene TRBJ2-1, with unresolved D. Germline assignment: CDR1 SGHVS and CDR2 FNYEAQ. The V end lost 3 bases, the J end lost 9 bases, and 6 bases lay between the germline ends. The CDR3 is made up of 11 amino acids.

This clonotype has at least ten counts. The rearrangement joins TRBV11-2 to TRBJ2-1, with D tentatively TRBD2 (5 bases). Germline V gene data show CDR1 as SGHAT and CDR2 as FQNNGV. V dropped 2 bases and J dropped 9 bases, with 11 bases sitting between them. CDR3 size: 13 residues. In DNA, the CDR3 is TGTGCCAGCAGCTTATTAGTAGGGAGTGAGCAGTTCTTC. Translated, it gives CASSLLVGSEQFF.

The table lists this clonotype with many counts. The rearrangement joins TRBV5-1 to TRBJ1-1; perhaps TRBD1 as D (5 bases). Germline CDR1 and CDR2: SGHRS and YFSETQ. This CDR3 has 16 residues. V lost 4 bases and J 5 bases, leaving 21 bases between the germline ends. CDR3 in amino acids: CASSTSSGALGTEAFF. In nucleotides, the CDR3 is TGCGCCAGCAGCACTTCCTCCGGGGCGCTTGGGACTGAAGCTTTCTTT.

This clonotype was detected ten times or more. CDR3 sequence reads: CASSNLKSGDEQFF. The CDR3 DNA follows: TGTGCCAGCAGCAACCTGAAGAGCGGAGATGAGCAGTTCTTC. The chain carries TRBV12-3 or TRBV12-4 and TRBJ2-1, with a weak D call TRBD2 (5 bases). There are 14 residues in the CDR3. Trimming stripped 6 bases from V and 8 bases from J, with 17 bases between.

This clonotype was recorded at least ten times. The chain carries TRBV6-2 or TRBV6-3 and TRBJ1-3; D is unclear. Germline-derived CDR1 and CDR2 are MNHEY and SVGEGT. V shed 1 base and J shed 0 bases, with 7 bases lying between them. CDR3 length: 15 amino acids. The CDR3 nucleotides are TGTGCCAGCAGTTACTATGGCTTCTCTGGAAACACCATATATTTT. This gives the protein CASSYYGFSGNTIYF.

The sample holds many counts of this clonotype. The gene calls are TRBV28 and TRBJ1-2, with D possibly matching TRBD1 (5 bases). Germline loops: CDR1 MDHEN, CDR2 SYDVKM. This CDR3 spans 15 amino acids. V was cut by 10 bases and J by 3 bases, with 21 bases left in between. The CDR3 protein is CAILRGPHRDYGYTF. The CDR3, as DNA: TGTGCCATCCTCCGGGGACCGCATAGGGACTATGGCTACACCTTC.

This clonotype was counted ten times or more. The chain links TRBV12-3 or TRBV12-4 to TRBJ1-1; tentatively, D is TRBD1 (5 bases). The CDR3 loop spans 11 amino acids. Between the trimmed V and J ends, which lost 6 bases and 5 bases, there was a span of 7 bases. CDR3 protein: CASSWGTEAFF. DNA for the CDR3: TGTGCCAGCAGCTGGGGGACTGAAGCTTTCTTT.

This clonotype was seen many times. The V gene is TRBV5-1, the J gene TRBJ2-2; no clear D gene. Trimming removed 3 bases at V and 4 bases at J, with 10 bases between. CDR1 and CDR2 (germline): SGHRS, YFSETQ. This CDR3 region has 14 residues. This chain's CDR3 is CASSSSGVTGELFF. CDR3 DNA sequence: TGCGCCAGCAGCTCCTCAGGCGTCACCGGGGAGCTGTTTTTT.

This clonotype showed up just a few times. This rearrangement joins TRBV5-6 to TRBJ1-2, with D uncertain. This CDR3 is 15 amino acids long. Trimming took off 1 base at V and 0 bases at J, with 10 bases between the two ends. Germline V lookup: CDR1 SGHDT, CDR2 YYEEEE. The CDR3 nucleotides read TGTGCCAGCAGCTTGTCGGCCAGGACTAACTATGGCTACACCTTC. It translates to CASSLSARTNYGYTF.

To note about this clonotype: A much larger clone lies one base from this, so it may be a read error. This rearrangement joins TRBV30 to TRBJ1-1; the D gene is possibly TRBD1 (6 bases). Per germline, CDR1 GTSNPN and CDR2 SVGIG (reference sequence). The CDR3 is 11 residues long. Written as DNA, the CDR3 is TGTGTCTGGATGGGGGCGACGGAAGCTTTCTTT. Its translation: CVWMGATEAFF.

V usage is TRBV20-1 and J usage is TRBJ1-2; D not resolved. This CDR3 comprises 11 residues. Germline CDR1 DFQATT, CDR2 SNEGSKA (reference sequence). Trimming removed 3 bases from V and 11 bases from J, with 13 bases in between. The CDR3, as DNA: TGCAGTGCTAGGGAGGGTTTGAGGTACACCTTC. Translating gives CSAREGLRYTF.

In the case of this clonotype: A much bigger clone sits one base away, suggesting this may be a read error. The chain uses TRBV3-1 and TRBJ2-7, with 9 bases identical to TRBD1. V was pared by 1 base and J by 9 bases, with 10 bases of the junction left unmatched. The CDR3 loop spans 15 amino acids. CDR1 and CDR2 from the germline V gene are LGHDT and YNNKEL (reference sequence). CDR3 sequence (DNA): TGTGCCAGCAGCCAAGGTAGGGACAGGGCCCACGGGCAGTACTTC. Protein sequence: CASSQGRDRAHGQYF.

The genes are TRBV12-5 and TRBJ1-6; D is undetermined. V shed 6 bases and J shed 7 bases, with 7 bases lying between them. The CDR3 is 12 residues long. CDR1 is LGHNT, CDR2 FRNRAP, per germline. The CDR3 region has the DNA TGTGCTAGTGGCCGCGCCAATTCACCCCTCCACTTT. This sequence encodes CASGRANSPLHF.

This clonotype was picked up a small number of times. The rearrangement uses TRBV4-2 and TRBJ2-2; TRBD1 agrees at 10 bases. CDR1 and CDR2 from the germline V gene are LGHNA and YNFKEQ. V lost 6 bases and J lost 5; bases outside the gene matches: 3. The CDR3 loop spans 14 amino acids. Written as DNA, the CDR3 is TGTGCCAGCAGGCCGGACAGGGGGACCGGGGAGCTGTTTTTT. The encoded protein is CASRPDRGTGELFF.

In this sample, this clonotype turned up many times. This rearrangement joins TRBV20-1 to TRBJ2-7; TRBD2 matches at 12 bases. The J segment lost 3 bases and the V segment lost 6 bases, leaving 18 bases of the junction unmatched. Germline lookup yields CDR1 DFQATT and CDR2 SNEGSKA (reference sequence). This CDR3 is built from 18 residues. The CDR3 reads CSAVPGRIQTSGGYEQYF. The CDR3, as DNA: TGCAGTGCCGTCCCGGGACGGATCCAGACTAGCGGGGGCTACGAGCAGTACTTC.

In its sample, this clonotype was seen many times. The chain has TRBV19 and TRBJ1-1; 8 nucleotides line up with TRBD1. The CDR3 length is 13 residues. Germline V gene sequence: CDR1 LNHDA, CDR2 SQIVND (reference sequence). The V and J ends lost 3 bases and 6 bases, in that order; junction bases with no gene match: 3. The CDR3 nucleotides are TGTGCCAGTAGTATCGACAGGGGAGCTGAAGCTTTCTTT. Translating it yields CASSIDRGAEAFF. The whole variable domain, remainder taken from reference TRBV19 and TRBJ1-1, is DGGITQSPKYLFRKEGQNVTLSCEQNLNHDAMYWYRQDPGQGLRLIYYSQIVNDFQKGDIAEGYSVSREKKESFPLTVTSAQKNPTAFYLCASSIDRGAEAFFGQGTRLTVV.

This clonotype has at least ten counts. The chain employs TRBV12-3 or TRBV12-4 and TRBJ1-1; TRBD1 might be the D (5 bases). Trimming pared 7 bases from V and 1 base from J, leaving 13 bases between. This CDR3 region has 14 residues. The chain's CDR3 is CASTVGVANTEAFF. DNA of the CDR3: TGTGCCAGCACCGTAGGGGTGGCGAACACTGAAGCTTTCTTT.

The CDR3, as DNA: TGTGCCATGGGCCTCGGGCTCCTCGTTAGCGGGGAGCTGTTTTTT. It specifies CAMGLGLLVSGELFF. V gene TRBV28 combines with J gene TRBJ2-2; D uncertain. The V and J ends lost 10 bases and 7 bases respectively, with 22 bases between them. The germline V gene has CDR1 MDHEN and CDR2 SYDVKM. There are 15 residues in the CDR3.

This clonotype appeared many times. The chain carries TRBV7-9 and TRBJ1-2; D is perhaps TRBD1 (5 bases). CDR1 is SEHNR and CDR2 is FQNEAQ in the germline V gene (reference sequence). The CDR3 has 14 residues. Trimming cost V 1 base and J 8 bases, with 14 bases left between them. The CDR3 DNA reads as TGTGCCAGCAGCTTAGTCGGGGACGCCGGGGGCTACACCTTC. Amino acids: CASSLVGDAGGYTF.

The sample holds many counts of this clonotype. The chain uses TRBV5-5 and TRBJ2-5; D is undetermined. This CDR3 is 16 amino acids long. Germline assignment: CDR1 SGHKS and CDR2 YYEKEE (reference sequence). Trimming pared 1 base from V and 2 bases from J, leaving 15 bases between. In nucleotides, the CDR3 is TGTGCCAGCAGCTTGTTTGGTGAGGCATCTCAAGAGACCCAGTACTTC. It encodes CASSLFGEASQETQYF.

This clonotype has at least ten counts. This chain joins TRBV15 and TRBJ1-2; TRBD1 aligns across 7 bases. Per germline, CDR1 LNHNV and CDR2 YYDKDF (reference sequence). CDR3 length equals 14 residues. V lost 0 bases and J lost 2; bases outside the gene matches: 0. CDR3 DNA: TGTGCCACCAGCAGAGACAGGGGGAACTATGGCTACACCTTC. It codes for CATSRDRGNYGYTF.

In regard to this clonotype: A much larger clone is a single base away; this may be a read error. The gene calls are TRBV7-8 and TRBJ1-2, with unresolved D. Germline V gives CDR1 SGHVS, CDR2 FQNEAQ. There are 13 residues in the CDR3. The CDR3 here is CASSLGLANGHTF. For the CDR3, the DNA is TGTGCCAGCAGCTTAGGGTTGGCAAATGGCCACACCTTC.

This clonotype came up many times. This sequence joins TRBV6-2 or TRBV6-3 and TRBJ1-1; no clear D. The length of the CDR3 is 14 residues. V gave up 6 bases and J gave up 0 bases, with 11 bases separating them. Per the germline V gene, CDR1 is MNHEY and CDR2 is SVGEGT. CDR3: CASRTDGLNTEAFF. DNA for the CDR3: TGTGCCAGCAGGACGGACGGCTTGAACACTGAAGCTTTCTTT.

Only a few counts were recorded for this clonotype. CDR3 DNA sequence: TGTGCCAGCAGTGAAACAAATCTGAACACTGAAGCTTTCTTT. Protein product: CASSETNLNTEAFF. V and J are TRBV6-1 and TRBJ1-1; D is unresolved. There are 14 residues in the CDR3. V lost 2 bases and J lost 0, with 7 bases in between. Germline V gene lookup returns CDR1 MNHNS and CDR2 SASEGT.

This clonotype was counted ten times or more. V gene TRBV16 combines with J gene TRBJ2-7; D perhaps matches TRBD2 (5 bases). Deletions cut 3 bases from V and 5 bases from J, with 5 bases between. Looked up from germline, CDR1 is KGHSY and CDR2 is FQNENV. This CDR3 has 11 amino acids. The DNA for the CDR3 is TGTGCCAGCAGCCAGAGGGACGAGCAGTACTTC. Its protein is CASSQRDEQYF.

This clonotype was observed many times. The DNA for the CDR3 is TGTGCCAGCAGTTTCGACAGCCAAGAGACCCAGTACTTC. Amino acids: CASSFDSQETQYF. The gene calls are TRBV12-3 or TRBV12-4 and TRBJ2-5; a possible D gene is TRBD1 (5 bases). The CDR3 loop spans 13 amino acids. Between the trimmed V and J ends, which lost 3 bases and 1 base, there was a span of 6 bases.

This clonotype was detected ten times or more. The chain is built from TRBV2 and TRBJ2-4; D call uncertain. There are 16 residues in the CDR3. From germline, CDR1 is SNHLY and CDR2 FYNNEI. V shed 3 bases and J shed 0 bases, with 12 bases lying between them. The CDR3 region is CASSDVVGLAKNIQYF. CDR3 nucleotides: TGTGCCAGCAGTGATGTGGTAGGGTTAGCCAAAAACATTCAGTACTTC.

This clonotype was detected many times. This chain connects TRBV5-1 to TRBJ2-1, with D tentatively TRBD1 or TRBD2 (5 bases each). CDR3 size: 15 residues. The V and J ends lost 3 bases and 1 base respectively, with 11 bases between them. Germline V gene lookup returns CDR1 SGHRS and CDR2 YFSETQ. CDR3 sequence (DNA): TGCGCCAGCAGCTCCGGGACCCAGTCCTACAATGAGCAGTTCTTC. The encoded protein is CASSSGTQSYNEQFF. The full variable domain, in which reference TRBV5-1 and TRBJ2-1 provide the parts outside the CDR3, is KAGVTQTPRYLIKTRGQQVTLSCSPISGHRSVSWYQQTPGQGLQFLFEYFSETQRNKGNFPGRFSGRQFSNSRSEMNVSTLELGDSALYLCASSSGTQSYNEQFFGPGTRLTVL.

This clonotype showed up just a few times. The CDR3 protein is CASSLGQGNRQPQHF. In DNA form, the CDR3 reads TGTGCCAGCAGTTTAGGGCAGGGGAACCGACAGCCCCAGCATTTT. The chain carries TRBV28 and TRBJ1-5, with D perhaps TRBD1 (6 bases). CDR1 is MDHEN, CDR2 SYDVKM, per germline. Trimming removed 2 bases at V and 7 bases at J, with 15 bases between. The CDR3 has 15 residues.